One and the same sample provided the 17 T cell receptor beta chains below, sequenced in a study of shared clonotypes between healthy human individuals. Measured with immunoSEQ multiplex PCR; TCRdb has only the in-frame clones, and not every one. The repertoire holds 600,000 to 750,000 clones, with 80% to 95% as singletons. What was sequenced was memory CD8+ T cells from PBMCs. The subset here: CD45RO+ cells pooled with CCR7-negative TemRA cells. The receptors originated from a man between 18 and 29 years old in good health. Some clones in this sample may be carry-over from other donors' samples.

Remarks on this clone: A junction boundary mismatches the germline segment, possibly from a read error. The CDR3: CASREDPGRFAFF. CDR3 DNA sequence: TGTGCCAGCAGGGAAGACCCAGGGAGGTTTGCTTTCTTT. The V and J genes are TRBV2 and TRBJ1-1, with TRBD1 as a possible D gene (5 bases). CDR3 length: 13 amino acids. Germline V gene data show CDR1 as SNHLY and CDR2 as FYNNEI. Based on the CDR3 plus reference TRBV2 and TRBJ1-1, the full variable domain is EPEVTQTPSHQVTQMGQEVILRCVPISNHLYFYWYRQILGQKVEFLVSFYNNEISEKSEIFDDQFSVERPDGSNFTLKIRSTKLEDSAMYFCASREDPGRFAFFGQGTRLTVV.

The chain joins TRBV23-1 to TRBJ2-1; D is ambiguous. TRBV23-1 is filed as an ORF, its function uncertain. V was shortened by 0 bases and J by 0 bases, with 18 bases between the two germline ends. The length of the CDR3 is 19 residues. Here the CDR3 DNA reads TGCGCCAGCAGTCAATCGGCCCCTCTGGCAGTCAGCTCCTACAATGAGCAGTTCTTC. It codes for CASSQSAPLAVSSYNEQFF.

V and J are TRBV30 and TRBJ2-3, with D tentatively TRBD1 (6 bases). Germline values: CDR1 GTSNPN, CDR2 SVGIG (reference sequence). With 1 base removed from V and 4 bases from J, the gap between germline ends came to 9 bases. The length of the CDR3 is 13 residues. The CDR3 loop reads CAWSGTASDTQYF. CDR3 nucleotide sequence: TGTGCCTGGAGTGGGACAGCCTCAGATACGCAGTATTTT.

This sequence joins TRBV7-3 and TRBJ2-3; 7 bases map to TRBD2. CDR1 and CDR2 from the germline V gene are SGHTA and FQGTGA. Germline trimming cut 5 bases from V and 0 bases from J; bases unmatched to any gene: 8. The CDR3 has 16 amino acids. CDR3 DNA: TGTGCCAGCAGCGACCTAGCGGATTATAGCACAGATACGCAGTATTTT. Translation: CASSDLADYSTDTQYF.

The chain has TRBV19 and TRBJ2-7; tentatively, D is TRBD2 (6 bases). The CDR3 has 17 residues. Germline values: CDR1 LNHDA, CDR2 SQIVND (reference sequence). V lost 1 base, J lost 0 bases, and 16 bases lay in between. In DNA, the CDR3 is TGTGCCAGTAGTATAGGGACGGAGGGACCGGCCTCCTACGAGCAGTACTTC. Translating it yields CASSIGTEGPASYEQYF.

This clone was detected a few times. V and J are TRBV6-1 and TRBJ2-6; D gene uncertain. The V gene lost 4 bases and the J gene lost 0 bases, with 4 bases spanning the gap. CDR1 is MNHNS and CDR2 is SASEGT in the germline V gene. The CDR3 runs to 14 residues. The CDR3 protein is CASSGNSGANVLTF. In nucleotides, the CDR3 is TGTGCCAGCAGTGGGAACTCTGGGGCCAACGTCCTGACTTTC.

The chain has TRBV2 and TRBJ2-1; D gene unclear. Deletions cut 6 bases from V and 4 bases from J, with 10 bases between. The germline gives CDR1 SNHLY, CDR2 FYNNEI. The CDR3 consists of 13 residues. The CDR3 sequence: CASRVALYNEQFF. In DNA form, the CDR3 reads TGTGCCAGCAGGGTAGCACTTTACAATGAGCAGTTCTTC.

The J gene is TRBJ2-1, the V gene TRBV28; 7 bases are shared with TRBD2. The CDR3 has 15 residues. Germline-derived CDR1 and CDR2 are MDHEN and SYDVKM. After removal of 7 bases from V and 4 bases from J, the junction contained 10 bases not matched to a gene. The CDR3 DNA is TGTGCCAGCACTCCAGGGACTAAGGTGTACAATGAGCAGTTCTTC. As protein: CASTPGTKVYNEQFF.

The genes are TRBV7-3 and TRBJ2-2, with D hard to call. There are 13 residues in the CDR3. The germline V gene encodes CDR1 SGHTA and CDR2 FQGTGA. V dropped 4 bases and J dropped 2 bases, with 5 bases sitting between them. This chain's CDR3 is CASSSTNTGELFF. For the CDR3, the DNA is TGTGCCAGCAGCTCCACTAACACCGGGGAGCTGTTTTTT.

The chain has TRBV7-9 and TRBJ2-1; D might be TRBD1 or TRBD2, each matching 5 bases. The CDR3 has 15 residues. Trimming shortened V by 5 bases and J by 4 bases, and 15 bases separated the two germline ends. Germline CDR1 reads SEHNR; CDR2 reads FQNEAQ (reference sequence). The CDR3 DNA sequence: TGTGCCAGCAGCAACCCGGGGCCGCTTTACAATGAGCAGTTCTTC. It is translated as CASSNPGPLYNEQFF.

This chain uses TRBV5-1 with TRBJ1-3, with 12 bases lining up with TRBD1. Losses at the gene ends were 8 bases for V and 8 bases for J; bases not matched to a gene: 5. The CDR3 is made up of 13 amino acids. Germline V gives CDR1 SGHRS, CDR2 YFSETQ. The DNA of the CDR3 is TGCGCCAGTTCGGGACAGGGGGCAGACACCATATATTTT. Protein: CASSGQGADTIYF.

V is TRBV7-8 and J is TRBJ2-7; D not resolved. This CDR3 region has 14 residues. The germline gives CDR1 SGHVS, CDR2 FQNEAQ. Trimming pared 3 bases from V and 1 base from J, leaving 10 bases between. CDR3 bases: TGTGCCAGCAGCTTCCGTAGTGGATCCTACGAGCAGTACTTC. Protein: CASSFRSGSYEQYF.

This clone was picked up a small number of times. The chain employs TRBV11-2 and TRBJ2-7; D may be TRBD1 or TRBD2 (5 bases each). Germline CDR1 reads SGHAT; CDR2 reads FQNNGV. The CDR3 covers 16 residues. V dropped 5 bases and J dropped 0 bases, with 17 bases sitting between them. In DNA form, the CDR3 reads TGTGCCAGCAGCACCCGGGACGGCCCGAGCTCCTACGAGCAGTACTTC. This translates into CASSTRDGPSSYEQYF.

This clone was detected only once. This rearrangement joins TRBV7-6 to TRBJ2-7; 12 nucleotides align to TRBD2. Germline CDR1 SGHVS, CDR2 FNYEAQ. Trimming took 5 bases from V and 4 from J; bases not matched to a gene: 9. There are 16 residues in the CDR3. Here the CDR3 DNA reads TGTGCCAGCAGCCCTAGACTAGCGGGAGTTGGGTACGAGCAGTACTTC. Amino acid sequence: CASSPRLAGVGYEQYF.

The chain combines TRBV5-1 with TRBJ2-7; the D is unclear. The ends were cut back, 3 bases at V and 2 bases at J, with 12 bases in the middle. The germline V gene encodes CDR1 SGHRS and CDR2 YFSETQ. The CDR3 spans 14 residues. CDR3 DNA: TGCGCCAGCAGCTATACGACCCCGGCCTACGAGCAGTACTTC. This sequence encodes CASSYTTPAYEQYF.

The rearrangement uses TRBV11-2 and TRBJ1-5; 8 bases map to TRBD1. The CDR3 has 16 residues. V trimming: 2 bases; J trimming: 7 bases; junction bases outside the gene matches: 10. The germline gives CDR1 SGHAT, CDR2 FQNNGV. The CDR3 region has the DNA TGTGCCAGCAGCTTATCCCAGGGGGCGGGGAACCAGCCCCAGCATTTT. Amino acid sequence: CASSLSQGAGNQPQHF.

The chain uses TRBV13 and TRBJ2-1; 8 bases align to TRBD1. Trimming removed 3 bases from V and 3 bases from J; junction bases left unmatched: 4. CDR1 and CDR2 (germline): PRHDT, FYEKMQ (reference sequence). This CDR3 has 15 residues. The CDR3 DNA reads TGTGCCAGCAGCTTGGGACAGGAACTCTACAATGAGCAGTTCTTC. Amino acids: CASSLGQELYNEQFF.